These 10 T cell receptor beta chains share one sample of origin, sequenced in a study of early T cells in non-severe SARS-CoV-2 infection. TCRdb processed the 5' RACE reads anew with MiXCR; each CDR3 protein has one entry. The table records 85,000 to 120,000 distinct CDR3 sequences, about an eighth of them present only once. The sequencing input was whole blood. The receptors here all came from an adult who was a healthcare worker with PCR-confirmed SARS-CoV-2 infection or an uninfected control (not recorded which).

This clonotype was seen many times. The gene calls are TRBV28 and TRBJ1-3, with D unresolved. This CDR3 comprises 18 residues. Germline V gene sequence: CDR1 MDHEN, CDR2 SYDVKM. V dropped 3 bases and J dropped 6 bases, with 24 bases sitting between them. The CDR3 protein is CASSFDPFKSIAENTIYF. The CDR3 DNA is TGTGCCAGCAGTTTTGACCCGTTCAAATCAATCGCTGAAAACACCATATATTTT.

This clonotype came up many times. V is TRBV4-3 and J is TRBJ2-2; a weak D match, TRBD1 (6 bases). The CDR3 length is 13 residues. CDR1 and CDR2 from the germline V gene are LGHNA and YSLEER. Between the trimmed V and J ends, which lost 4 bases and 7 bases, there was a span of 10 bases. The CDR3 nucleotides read TGCGCCAGCAGCCTTGGGGGCTTCGGGGAGCTGTTTTTT. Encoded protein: CASSLGGFGELFF.

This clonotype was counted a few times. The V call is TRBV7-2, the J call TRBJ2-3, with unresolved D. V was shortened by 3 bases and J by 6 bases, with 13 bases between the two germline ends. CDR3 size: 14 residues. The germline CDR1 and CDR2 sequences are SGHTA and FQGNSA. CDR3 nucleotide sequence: TGTGCCAGCAGCTTCCTTCTTGTGGCTGATACGCAGTATTTT. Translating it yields CASSFLLVADTQYF.

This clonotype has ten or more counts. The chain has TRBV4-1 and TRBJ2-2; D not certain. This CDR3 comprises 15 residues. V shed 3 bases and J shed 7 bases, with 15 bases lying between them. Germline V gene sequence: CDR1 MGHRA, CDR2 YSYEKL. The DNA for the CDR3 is TGCGCCAGCAGCCATCCGAGCTTGAGTGTCGGGGAGCTGTTTTTT. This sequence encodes CASSHPSLSVGELFF.

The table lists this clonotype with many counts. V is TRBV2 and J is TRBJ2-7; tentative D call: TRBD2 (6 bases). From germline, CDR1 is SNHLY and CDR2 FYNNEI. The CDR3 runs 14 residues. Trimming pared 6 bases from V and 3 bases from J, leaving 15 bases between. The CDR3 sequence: CASRPPGLLYEQYF. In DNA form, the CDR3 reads TGTGCCAGCAGGCCACCGGGACTCCTCTACGAGCAGTACTTC.

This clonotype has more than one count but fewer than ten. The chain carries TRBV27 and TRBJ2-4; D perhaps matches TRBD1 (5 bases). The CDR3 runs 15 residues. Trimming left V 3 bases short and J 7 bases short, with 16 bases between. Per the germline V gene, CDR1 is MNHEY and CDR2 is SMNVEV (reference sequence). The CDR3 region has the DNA TGTGCCAGCAGTTTCGGCCGCCAGGGAACTAACATTCAGTACTTC. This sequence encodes CASSFGRQGTNIQYF.

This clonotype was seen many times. The CDR3 nucleotides are TGTGCCAGCAGTTATTGGATCAGTGGAGAGACCCAGTACTTC. The encoded protein is CASSYWISGETQYF. The chain joins TRBV28 to TRBJ2-5, with D unclear. The V end was cut by 4 bases, the J end by 4 bases, with 13 bases between. Germline V gene sequence: CDR1 MDHEN, CDR2 SYDVKM. The CDR3 length is 14 residues.

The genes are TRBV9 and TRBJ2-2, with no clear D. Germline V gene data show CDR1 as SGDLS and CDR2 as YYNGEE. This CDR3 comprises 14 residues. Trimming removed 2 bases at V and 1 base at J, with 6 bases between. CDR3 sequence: CASSVVGNTGELFF. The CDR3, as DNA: TGTGCCAGCAGCGTTGTAGGGAACACCGGGGAGCTGTTTTTT. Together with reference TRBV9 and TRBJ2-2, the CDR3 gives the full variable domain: DSGVTQTPKHLITATGQRVTLRCSPRSGDLSVYWYQQSLDQGLQFLIQYYNGEERAKGNILERFSAQQFPDLHSELNLSSLELGDSALYFCASSVVGNTGELFFGEGSRLTVL.

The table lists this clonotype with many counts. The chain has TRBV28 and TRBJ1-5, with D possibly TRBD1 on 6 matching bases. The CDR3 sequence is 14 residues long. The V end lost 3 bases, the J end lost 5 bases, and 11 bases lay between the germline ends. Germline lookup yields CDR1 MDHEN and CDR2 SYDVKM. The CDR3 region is CASSFGGPDQPQHF. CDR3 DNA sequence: TGTGCCAGCAGTTTTGGGGGGCCCGATCAGCCCCAGCATTTT.

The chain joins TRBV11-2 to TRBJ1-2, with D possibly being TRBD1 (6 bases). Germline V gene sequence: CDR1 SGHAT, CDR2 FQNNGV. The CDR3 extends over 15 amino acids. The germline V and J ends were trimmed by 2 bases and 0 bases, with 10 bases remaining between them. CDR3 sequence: CASSLRDTANYGYTF. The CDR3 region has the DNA TGTGCCAGCAGCTTAAGGGACACCGCTAACTATGGCTACACCTTC. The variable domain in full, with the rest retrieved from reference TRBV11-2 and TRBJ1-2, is EAGVAQSPRYKIIEKRQSVAFWCNPISGHATLYWYQQILGQGPKLLIQFQNNGVVDDSQLPKDRFSAERLKGVDSTLKIQPAKLEDSAVYLCASSLRDTANYGYTFGSGTRLTVV.